This TCR beta chain was found in a study of Graves' ophthalmopathy and Graves' hyperthyroidism. Disease in donors with ophthalmopathy had moderate-to-severe activity, CAS ≥3, NOSPECS ≥4 and under 3 months' duration. Clinical symptoms, serum thyroxine, TRAb, thyroid ultrasound and orbital computed tomography were relied on for diagnosis. PBMCs stemmed from over 9.5 ml of fresh peripheral blood. RNA served as the template for amplifying TCR beta CDR3 regions. First-round RT-PCR used HTBI primers; second-round multiplex PCR followed. One entry per CDR3 protein results from TCRdb running MiXCR on the multiplex PCR reads. The repertoire holds some 150,000 distinct CDR3 sequences, with approximately 40% as singletons. This CDR3 region has 13 residues. CDR1 is PRHDT and CDR2 is FYEKMQ in the germline V gene (reference sequence). Trimming left V 4 bases short and J 5 bases short, with 12 bases between. Comment on this clonotype: Its antigen remains unknown.

Study-wide results and limits: Among thyroid clonotypes expanded above 0.001 frequency, most also appeared in blood.

This TCR derives from a young man with Graves' ophthalmopathy. Material: peripheral blood. The J gene is TRBJ2-7, the V gene TRBV13; D is perhaps TRBD2 (6 bases). The CDR3 DNA reads as TGTGCCAGCAGCTCCGCGGGGCCCCACGAGCAGTACTTC. Protein sequence: CASSSAGPHEQYF.